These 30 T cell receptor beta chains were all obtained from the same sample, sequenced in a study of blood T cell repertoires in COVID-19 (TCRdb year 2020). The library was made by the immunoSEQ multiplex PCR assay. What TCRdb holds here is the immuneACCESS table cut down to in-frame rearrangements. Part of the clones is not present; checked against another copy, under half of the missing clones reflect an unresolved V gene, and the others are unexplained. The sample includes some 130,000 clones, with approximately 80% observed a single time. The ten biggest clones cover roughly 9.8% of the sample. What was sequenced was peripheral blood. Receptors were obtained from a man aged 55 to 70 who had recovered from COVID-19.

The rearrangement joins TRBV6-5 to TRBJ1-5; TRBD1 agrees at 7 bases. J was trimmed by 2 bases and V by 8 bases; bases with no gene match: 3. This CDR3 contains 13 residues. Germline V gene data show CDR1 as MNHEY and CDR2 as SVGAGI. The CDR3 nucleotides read TGTGCCAGCGATGACAGGGGCAATCAGCCCCAGCATTTT. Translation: CASDDRGNQPQHF.

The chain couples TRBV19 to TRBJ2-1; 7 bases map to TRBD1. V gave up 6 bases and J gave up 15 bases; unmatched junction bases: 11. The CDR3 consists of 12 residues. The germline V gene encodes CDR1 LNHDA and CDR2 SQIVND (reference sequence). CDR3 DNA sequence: TGTGCCAGTAGGGACCTTCGGGACAGTCTGTTCTTC. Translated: CASRDLRDSLFF.

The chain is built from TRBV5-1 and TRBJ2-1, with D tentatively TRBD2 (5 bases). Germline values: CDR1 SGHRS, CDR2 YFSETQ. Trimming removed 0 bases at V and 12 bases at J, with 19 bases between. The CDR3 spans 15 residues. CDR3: CASSLEVLSGSGQFF. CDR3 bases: TGCGCCAGCAGCTTGGAAGTTTTATCGGGGTCGGGGCAGTTCTTC.

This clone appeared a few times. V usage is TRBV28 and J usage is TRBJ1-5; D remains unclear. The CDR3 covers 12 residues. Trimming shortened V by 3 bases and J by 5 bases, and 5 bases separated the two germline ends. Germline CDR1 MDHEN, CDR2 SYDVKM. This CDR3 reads CASSFPDQPQHF. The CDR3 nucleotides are TGTGCCAGCAGTTTCCCCGATCAGCCCCAGCATTTT.

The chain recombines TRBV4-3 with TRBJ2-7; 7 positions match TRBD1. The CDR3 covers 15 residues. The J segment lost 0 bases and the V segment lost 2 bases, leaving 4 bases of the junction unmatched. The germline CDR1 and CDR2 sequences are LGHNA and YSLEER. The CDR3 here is CASSQLRDSSYEQYF. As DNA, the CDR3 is TGCGCCAGCAGCCAACTGAGGGACAGCTCCTACGAGCAGTACTTC.

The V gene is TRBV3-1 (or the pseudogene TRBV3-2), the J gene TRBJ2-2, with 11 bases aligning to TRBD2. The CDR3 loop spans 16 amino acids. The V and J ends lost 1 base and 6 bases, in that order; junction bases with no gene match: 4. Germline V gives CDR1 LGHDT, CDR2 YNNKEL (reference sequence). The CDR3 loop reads CASSQGLAGRSGELFF. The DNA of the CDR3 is TGTGCCAGCAGCCAAGGACTAGCGGGGAGGTCCGGGGAGCTGTTTTTT.

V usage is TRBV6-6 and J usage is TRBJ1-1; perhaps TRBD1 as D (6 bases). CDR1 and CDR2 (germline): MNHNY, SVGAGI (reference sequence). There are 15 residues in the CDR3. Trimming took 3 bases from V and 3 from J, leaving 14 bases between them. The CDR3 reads CASSYPGTSYTEAFF. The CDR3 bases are TGTGCCAGCAGTTATCCCGGGACATCTTACACTGAAGCTTTCTTT.

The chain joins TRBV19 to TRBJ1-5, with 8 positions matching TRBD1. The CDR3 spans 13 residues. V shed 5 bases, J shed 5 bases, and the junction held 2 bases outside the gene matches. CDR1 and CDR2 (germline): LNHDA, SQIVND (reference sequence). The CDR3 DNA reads TGTGCCAGTAGTGAACAGGGGGATCAGCCCCAGCATTTT. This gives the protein CASSEQGDQPQHF. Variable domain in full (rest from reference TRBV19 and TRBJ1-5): DGGITQSPKYLFRKEGQNVTLSCEQNLNHDAMYWYRQDPGQGLRLIYYSQIVNDFQKGDIAEGYSVSREKKESFPLTVTSAQKNPTAFYLCASSEQGDQPQHFGDGTRLSIL.

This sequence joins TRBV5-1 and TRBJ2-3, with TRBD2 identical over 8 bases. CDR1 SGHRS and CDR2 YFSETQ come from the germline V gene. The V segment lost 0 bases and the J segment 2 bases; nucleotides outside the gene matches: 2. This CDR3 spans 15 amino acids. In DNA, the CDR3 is TGCGCCAGCAGCTTGGCGGGACTAGTCACAGATACGCAGTATTTT. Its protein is CASSLAGLVTDTQYF.

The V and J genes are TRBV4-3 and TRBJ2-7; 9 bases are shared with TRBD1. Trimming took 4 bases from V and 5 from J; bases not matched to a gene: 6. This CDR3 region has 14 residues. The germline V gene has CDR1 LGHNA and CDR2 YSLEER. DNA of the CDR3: TGCGCCAGCAGCCGACAACAGGGGGCCCACGAGCAGTACTTC. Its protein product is CASSRQQGAHEQYF.

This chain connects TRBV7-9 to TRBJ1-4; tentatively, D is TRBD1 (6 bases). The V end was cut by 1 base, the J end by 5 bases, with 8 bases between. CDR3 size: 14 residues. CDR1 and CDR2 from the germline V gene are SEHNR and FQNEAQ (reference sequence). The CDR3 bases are TGTGCCAGCAGCTTAGGTAGGGGGAATGAAAAACTGTTTTTT. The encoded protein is CASSLGRGNEKLFF. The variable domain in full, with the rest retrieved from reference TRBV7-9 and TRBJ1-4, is DTGVSQNPRHKITKRGQNVTFRCDPISEHNRLYWYRQTLGQGPEFLTYFQNEAQLEKSRLLSDRFSAERPKGSFSTLEIQRTEQGDSAMYLCASSLGRGNEKLFFGSGTQLSVL.

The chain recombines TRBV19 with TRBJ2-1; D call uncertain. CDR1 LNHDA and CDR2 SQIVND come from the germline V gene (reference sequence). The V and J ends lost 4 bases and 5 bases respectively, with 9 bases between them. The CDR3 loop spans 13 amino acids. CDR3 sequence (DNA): TGTGCCAGTAGTACCAATCCCCACAATGAGCAGTTCTTC. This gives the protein CASSTNPHNEQFF.

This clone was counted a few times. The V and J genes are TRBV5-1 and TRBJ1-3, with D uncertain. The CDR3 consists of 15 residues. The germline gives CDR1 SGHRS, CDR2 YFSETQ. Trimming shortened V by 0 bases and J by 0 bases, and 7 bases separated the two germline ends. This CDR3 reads CASSLAASSGNTIYF. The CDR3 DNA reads TGCGCCAGCAGCTTGGCCGCGAGCTCTGGAAACACCATATATTTT.

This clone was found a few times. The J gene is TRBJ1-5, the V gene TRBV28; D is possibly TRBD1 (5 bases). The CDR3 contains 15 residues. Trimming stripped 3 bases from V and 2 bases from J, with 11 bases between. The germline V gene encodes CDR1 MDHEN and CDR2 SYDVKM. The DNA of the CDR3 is TGTGCCAGCAGTTTGCAGGGATGGGGCAATCAGCCCCAGCATTTT. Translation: CASSLQGWGNQPQHF.

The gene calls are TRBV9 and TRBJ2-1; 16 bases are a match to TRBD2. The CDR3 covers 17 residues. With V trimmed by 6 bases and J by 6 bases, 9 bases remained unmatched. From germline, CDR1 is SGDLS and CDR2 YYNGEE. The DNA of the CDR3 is TGTGCCAGCACCTACGGGACTAGCGGGAGGGCCTCCAATGAGCAGTTCTTC. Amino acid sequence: CASTYGTSGRASNEQFF.

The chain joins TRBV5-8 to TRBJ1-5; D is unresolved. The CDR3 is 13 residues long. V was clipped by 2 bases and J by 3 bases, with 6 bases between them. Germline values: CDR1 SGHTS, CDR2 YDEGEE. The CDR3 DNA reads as TGTGCCAGCAGCTTTCTCCTCAATCAGCCCCAGCATTTT. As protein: CASSFLLNQPQHF.

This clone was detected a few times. The CDR3 bases are TGTGCCAGCAGTTACTCGAGCAGGGGCTACACCTTC. The encoded protein is CASSYSSRGYTF. V gene TRBV6-2 or TRBV6-3 combines with J gene TRBJ1-2; D not certain. Germline assignment: CDR1 MNHEY and CDR2 SVGEGT. The V and J ends lost 0 bases and 8 bases respectively, with 7 bases between them. The CDR3 runs to 12 residues.

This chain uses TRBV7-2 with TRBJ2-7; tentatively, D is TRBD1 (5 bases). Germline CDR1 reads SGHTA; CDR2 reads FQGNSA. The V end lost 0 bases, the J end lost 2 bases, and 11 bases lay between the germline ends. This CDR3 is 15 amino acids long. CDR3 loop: CASSLAAQGPYEQYF. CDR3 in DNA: TGTGCCAGCAGCTTAGCGGCCCAGGGCCCCTACGAGCAGTACTTC.

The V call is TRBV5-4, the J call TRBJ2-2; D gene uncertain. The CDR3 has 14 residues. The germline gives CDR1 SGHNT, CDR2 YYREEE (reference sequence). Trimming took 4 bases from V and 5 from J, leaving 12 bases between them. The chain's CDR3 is CASSPRHMTGELFF. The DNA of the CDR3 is TGTGCCAGCAGCCCGAGACATATGACCGGGGAGCTGTTTTTT. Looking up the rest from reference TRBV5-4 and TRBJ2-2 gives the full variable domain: ETGVTQSPTHLIKTRGQQVTLRCSSQSGHNTVSWYQQALGQGPQFIFQYYREEENGRGNFPPRFSGLQFPNYSSELNVNALELDDSALYLCASSPRHMTGELFFGEGSRLTVL.

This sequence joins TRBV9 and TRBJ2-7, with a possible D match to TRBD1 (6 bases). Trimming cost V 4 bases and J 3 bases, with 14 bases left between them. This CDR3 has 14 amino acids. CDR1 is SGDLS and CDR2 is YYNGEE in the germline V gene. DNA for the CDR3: TGTGCCAGCAGCACCACACAGGGCGGCTACGAGCAGTACTTC. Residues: CASSTTQGGYEQYF.

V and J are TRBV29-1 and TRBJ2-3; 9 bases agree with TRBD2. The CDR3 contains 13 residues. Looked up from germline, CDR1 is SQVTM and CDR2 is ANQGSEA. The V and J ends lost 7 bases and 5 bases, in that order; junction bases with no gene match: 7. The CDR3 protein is CSALLAGVDTQYF. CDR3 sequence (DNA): TGCAGCGCCCTACTAGCGGGTGTAGATACGCAGTATTTT.

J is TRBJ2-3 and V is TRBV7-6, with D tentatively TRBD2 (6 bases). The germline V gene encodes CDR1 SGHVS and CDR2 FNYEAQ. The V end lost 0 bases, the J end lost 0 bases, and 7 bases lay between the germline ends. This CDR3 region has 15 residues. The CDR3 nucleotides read TGTGCCAGCAGCTTAGCGGAGGGTAGCACAGATACGCAGTATTTT. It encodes CASSLAEGSTDTQYF.

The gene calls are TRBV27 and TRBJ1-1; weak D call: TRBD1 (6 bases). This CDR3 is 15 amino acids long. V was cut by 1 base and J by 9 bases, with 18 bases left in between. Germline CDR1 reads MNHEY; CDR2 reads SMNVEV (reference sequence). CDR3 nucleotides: TGTGCCAGCAGTTTATTAGGCAGGGGCTTTGCGAAAGCTTTCTTT. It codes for CASSLLGRGFAKAFF.

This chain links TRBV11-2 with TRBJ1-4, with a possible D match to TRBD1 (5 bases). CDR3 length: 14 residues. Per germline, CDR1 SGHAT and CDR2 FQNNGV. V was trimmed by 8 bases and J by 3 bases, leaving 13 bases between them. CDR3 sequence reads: CASRLWGANEKLFF. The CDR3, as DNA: TGTGCCAGCCGGCTATGGGGGGCTAATGAAAAACTGTTTTTT.

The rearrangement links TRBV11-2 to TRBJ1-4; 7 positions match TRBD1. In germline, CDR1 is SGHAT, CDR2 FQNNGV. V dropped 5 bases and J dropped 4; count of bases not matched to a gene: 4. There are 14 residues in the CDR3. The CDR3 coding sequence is TGTGCCAGCAGCCTTGACAGGGTTAATGAAAAACTGTTTTTT. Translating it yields CASSLDRVNEKLFF.

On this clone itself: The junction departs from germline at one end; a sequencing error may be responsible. CDR3 in amino acids: CASSRGGSYEQYF. CDR3 nucleotide sequence: TGTGCTAGCAGCCGTGGCGGCTCCTACGAGCAGTACTTC. The chain employs TRBV7-7 and TRBJ2-7; D not resolved. Germline V lookup: CDR1 SSHAT, CDR2 FNYEAQ (reference sequence). This CDR3 spans 13 amino acids.

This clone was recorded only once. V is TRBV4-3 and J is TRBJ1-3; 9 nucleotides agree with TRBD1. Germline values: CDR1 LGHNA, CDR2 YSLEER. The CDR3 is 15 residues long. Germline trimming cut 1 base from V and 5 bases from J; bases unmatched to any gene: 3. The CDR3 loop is CASSQGGTGRNTIYF. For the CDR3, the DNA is TGCGCCAGCAGCCAAGGGGGGACAGGGAGAAACACCATATATTTT.

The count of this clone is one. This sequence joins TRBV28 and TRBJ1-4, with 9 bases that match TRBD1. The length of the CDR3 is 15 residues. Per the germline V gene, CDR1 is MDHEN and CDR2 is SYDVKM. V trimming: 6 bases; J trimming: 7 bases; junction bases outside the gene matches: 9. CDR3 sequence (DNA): TGTGCCAGCAGCCAACCGGGACAGGGAGGTGAAAAACTGTTTTTT. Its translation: CASSQPGQGGEKLFF.

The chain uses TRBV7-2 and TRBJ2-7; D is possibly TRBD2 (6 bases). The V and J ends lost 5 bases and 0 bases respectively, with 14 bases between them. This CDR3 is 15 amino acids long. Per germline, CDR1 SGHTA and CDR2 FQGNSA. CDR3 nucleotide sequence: TGTGCCAGCAGCCCCGGGCCCGGGAGCTCCTACGAGCAGTACTTC. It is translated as CASSPGPGSSYEQYF.

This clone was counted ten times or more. Here the CDR3 reads CASSPTGGSMHSYEQYF. CDR3 sequence (DNA): TGTGCCAGCAGCCCGACAGGGGGATCTATGCACTCCTACGAGCAGTACTTC. The chain joins TRBV28 to TRBJ2-7; 9 bases align to TRBD1. With V trimmed by 6 bases and J by 0 bases, 12 bases remained unmatched. The germline CDR1 and CDR2 sequences are MDHEN and SYDVKM. The CDR3 extends over 17 amino acids.